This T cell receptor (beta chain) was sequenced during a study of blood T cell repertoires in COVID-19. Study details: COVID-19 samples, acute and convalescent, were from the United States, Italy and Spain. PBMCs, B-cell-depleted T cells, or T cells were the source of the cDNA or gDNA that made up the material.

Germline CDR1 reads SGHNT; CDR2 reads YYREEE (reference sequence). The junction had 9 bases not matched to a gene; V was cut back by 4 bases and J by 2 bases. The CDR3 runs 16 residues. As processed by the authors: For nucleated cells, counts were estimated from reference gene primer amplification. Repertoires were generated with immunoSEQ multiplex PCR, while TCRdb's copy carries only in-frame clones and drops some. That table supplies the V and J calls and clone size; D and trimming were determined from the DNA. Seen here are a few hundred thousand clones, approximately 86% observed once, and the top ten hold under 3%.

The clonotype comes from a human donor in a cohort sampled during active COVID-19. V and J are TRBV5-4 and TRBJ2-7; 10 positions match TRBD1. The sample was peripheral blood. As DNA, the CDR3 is TGTGCCAGCAGCAATCGACAGGGGGCGGCTACCTACGAGCAGTACTTC. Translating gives CASSNRQGAATYEQYF. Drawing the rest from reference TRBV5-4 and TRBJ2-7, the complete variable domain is ETGVTQSPTHLIKTRGQQVTLRCSSQSGHNTVSWYQQALGQGPQFIFQYYREEENGRGNFPPRFSGLQFPNYSSELNVNALELDDSALYLCASSNRQGAATYEQYFGPGTRLTVT.